The sequence of this TCR beta chain was determined in a study of monozygotic twins with inflammatory bowel disease. There are 14 residues in the CDR3. CDR1 and CDR2 (germline): MDHEN, SYDVKM. TCRdb re-called the 5' RACE reads; one entry per CDR3 protein, DNA not given. This table holds over 150,000 distinct CDR3 sequences. The sequence was obtained from a human donor with ulcerative colitis or Crohn's disease, or a healthy co-twin of an affected twin (not recorded which). The specimen sequenced was blood. The V gene is TRBV28, the J gene TRBJ2-7; TCRdb returns TRBD2, unconfirmable since there is no DNA. The CDR3 protein is CASSLEREAGEQYF.